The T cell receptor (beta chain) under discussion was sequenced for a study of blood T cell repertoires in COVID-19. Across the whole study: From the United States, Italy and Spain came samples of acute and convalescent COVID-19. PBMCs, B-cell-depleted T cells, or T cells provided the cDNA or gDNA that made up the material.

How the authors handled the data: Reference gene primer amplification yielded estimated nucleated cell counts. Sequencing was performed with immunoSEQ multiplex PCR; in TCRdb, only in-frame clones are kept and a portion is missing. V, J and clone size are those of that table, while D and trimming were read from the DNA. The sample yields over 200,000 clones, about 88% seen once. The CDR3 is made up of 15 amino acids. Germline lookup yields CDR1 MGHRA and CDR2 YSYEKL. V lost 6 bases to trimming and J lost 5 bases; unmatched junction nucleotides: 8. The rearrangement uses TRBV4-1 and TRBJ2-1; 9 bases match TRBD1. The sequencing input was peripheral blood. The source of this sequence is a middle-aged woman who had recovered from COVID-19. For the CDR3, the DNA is TGCGCCAGCAGGACCGGGACAGGGTCGCACAATGAGCAGTTCTTC. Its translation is CASRTGTGSHNEQFF.